The next 16 T cell receptor beta chains were all read from a single sample in a study of technical replicates of blood from several donors. TCRdb keeps only in-frame clones here, not all; method: immunoSEQ multiplex PCR. The sample shows 76,000 or so clones, 90% to 95% of them seen only once. The specimen was T cells isolated from PBMCs. The receptors were gathered from a human donor in good health.

The rearrangement joins TRBV14 to TRBJ2-5; D is unresolved. The germline gives CDR1 SGHDN, CDR2 FVKESK. Trimming took 2 bases from V and 2 from J, leaving 3 bases between them. CDR3 length: 12 residues. The CDR3, as DNA: TGTGCCAGCAGCCAACTTCAAGAGACCCAGTACTTC. It yields the protein CASSQLQETQYF.

The gene calls are TRBV25-1 and TRBJ2-1, with TRBD2 as a possible D gene (5 bases). The CDR3 is made up of 14 amino acids. CDR1 and CDR2 from the germline V gene are MGHDK and SYGVNS. Trimming took off 1 base at V and 9 bases at J, with 13 bases between the two ends. CDR3 in DNA: TGTGCCAGCAGTGAATTCGGGGATCTGCTTGAGCAGTTCTTC. It translates to CASSEFGDLLEQFF.

This chain connects TRBV5-1 to TRBJ2-1; 8 bases are a match to TRBD1. From germline, CDR1 is SGHRS and CDR2 YFSETQ. V was clipped by 4 bases and J by 6 bases; unmatched bases: 6. There are 14 residues in the CDR3. CDR3: CASSPGQGPNEQFF. CDR3 bases: TGCGCCAGCAGCCCCGGACAGGGTCCCAATGAGCAGTTCTTC.

CDR3 coding DNA: TGTGCCAGCAGCTCGGGACAGGCAACCAATCAGCCCCAGCATTTT. It translates to CASSSGQATNQPQHF. The chain has TRBV2 and TRBJ1-5, with 8 bases identical to TRBD1. The V gene's germline CDR1 is SNHLY and CDR2 FYNNEI. The CDR3 spans 15 residues. The ends lost 6 bases at V and 3 bases at J; junction bases unmatched: 7. The full variable domain, in which reference TRBV2 and TRBJ1-5 provide the parts outside the CDR3, is EPEVTQTPSHQVTQMGQEVILRCVPISNHLYFYWYRQILGQKVEFLVSFYNNEISEKSEIFDDQFSVERPDGSNFTLKIRSTKLEDSAMYFCASSSGQATNQPQHFGDGTRLSIL.

CDR3 amino acids: CASRSSGGGGNEQYF. CDR3 DNA sequence: TGTGCCAGCAGGTCAAGCGGGGGGGGCGGAAACGAGCAGTACTTC. J is TRBJ2-7 and V is TRBV7-3, with 10 bases lining up with TRBD2. CDR1 and CDR2 (germline): SGHTA, FQGTGA. This CDR3 is built from 15 residues. With V trimmed by 6 bases and J by 5 bases, 10 bases remained unmatched.

This rearrangement joins TRBV7-3 to TRBJ2-2; TRBD1 might be the D (5 bases). V was cut by 6 bases and J by 8 bases, with 7 bases left in between. The CDR3 consists of 11 residues. The germline gives CDR1 SGHTA, CDR2 FQGTGA. The DNA of the CDR3 is TGTGCCAGCAGGGGGCCAGGGGAGCTGTTTTTT. Translating it yields CASRGPGELFF. Full variable domain (missing parts from reference TRBV7-3 and TRBJ2-2): GAGVSQTPSNKVTEKGKYVELRCDPISGHTALYWYRQSLGQGPEFLIYFQGTGAADDSGLPNDRFFAVRPEGSVSTLKIQRTERGDSAVYLCASRGPGELFFGEGSRLTVL.

The chain has TRBV2 and TRBJ1-5, with D unclear. The V end lost 4 bases, the J end lost 3 bases, and 10 bases lay between the germline ends. Germline V gene sequence: CDR1 SNHLY, CDR2 FYNNEI. The CDR3 runs 14 residues. The CDR3 here is CASSGVISNQPQHF. CDR3 sequence (DNA): TGTGCCAGCAGTGGAGTGATCTCCAATCAGCCCCAGCATTTT.

The rearrangement joins TRBV6-5 to TRBJ2-5; TRBD2 is a possible D gene (5 bases). V was clipped by 6 bases and J by 0 bases, with 11 bases between them. The CDR3 loop spans 14 amino acids. The germline V gene encodes CDR1 MNHEY and CDR2 SVGAGI. CDR3 coding DNA: TGTGCCAGCAGAACTAGGCGCTACCAAGAGACCCAGTACTTC. Amino acid sequence: CASRTRRYQETQYF.

Points on this clone: Other DNA variants within this sample encode the same CDR3. The chain uses TRBV5-1 and TRBJ2-3, with 8 positions matching TRBD1. There are 14 residues in the CDR3. Trimming at V came to 4 bases and at J to 6 bases, leaving 7 bases not matched to a gene. CDR1 and CDR2 (germline): SGHRS, YFSETQ. The CDR3 spells CASSLGQGADTQYF. In DNA, the CDR3 is TGCGCCAGCAGCCTAGGACAGGGTGCGGATACGCAGTATTTT.

This chain uses TRBV7-6 with TRBJ1-2, with D hard to call. V lost 5 bases to trimming and J lost 7 bases, with 23 bases between them. The CDR3 runs 16 residues. The germline CDR1 and CDR2 sequences are SGHVS and FNYEAQ. CDR3 residues: CASSPVGGGGWSGYTF. CDR3 nucleotides: TGTGCCAGCAGCCCCGTTGGAGGTGGAGGGTGGAGTGGCTACACCTTC.

This clone has a handful of counts. The chain uses TRBV2 and TRBJ1-2, with a weak D call TRBD1 (5 bases). The CDR3 contains 15 residues. Germline V gene sequence: CDR1 SNHLY, CDR2 FYNNEI. The V gene lost 1 base and the J gene lost 4 bases, with 13 bases spanning the gap. CDR3 region: CASSEGGQGIYGYTF. CDR3 DNA sequence: TGTGCCAGCAGTGAAGGAGGTCAGGGAATCTATGGCTACACCTTC.

The CDR3 reads CASSEYGQGNYNEQFF. The CDR3 DNA reads as TGTGCCAGCAGTGAGTACGGACAGGGGAACTACAATGAGCAGTTCTTC. The chain has TRBV6-1 and TRBJ2-1; 9 bases line up with TRBD1. V lost 3 bases and J lost 3; bases outside the gene matches: 6. There are 16 residues in the CDR3. The V gene's germline CDR1 is MNHNS and CDR2 SASEGT.

The chain employs TRBV19 and TRBJ1-5; D might be TRBD1 (5 bases). This CDR3 has 14 residues. Trimming took off 6 bases at V and 1 base at J, with 10 bases between the two ends. The germline gives CDR1 LNHDA, CDR2 SQIVND (reference sequence). This CDR3 reads CASRQVASNQPQHF. The CDR3 coding sequence is TGTGCCAGTAGACAGGTTGCAAGCAATCAGCCCCAGCATTTT.

The chain combines TRBV6-5 with TRBJ1-4, with TRBD1 identical over 8 bases. J lost 8 bases, V lost 6 bases, and 8 bases had no gene match. In germline, CDR1 is MNHEY, CDR2 SVGAGI. This CDR3 is 14 amino acids long. The CDR3 sequence: CASSLTGGKEKLFF. Written as DNA, the CDR3 is TGTGCCAGCAGCTTAACAGGGGGAAAGGAAAAACTGTTTTTT.

This chain joins TRBV25-1 and TRBJ2-5; 7 positions match TRBD2. V lost 7 bases, J lost 3 bases, and 2 bases stayed unmatched. CDR3 length: 12 amino acids. Per germline, CDR1 MGHDK and CDR2 SYGVNS. The chain's CDR3 is CASKSGEETQYF. In nucleotides, the CDR3 is TGTGCCAGCAAGAGCGGGGAAGAGACCCAGTACTTC.

This clone showed up just once. The chain recombines TRBV5-1 with TRBJ2-7; 10 nucleotides agree with TRBD2. There are 16 residues in the CDR3. Germline values: CDR1 SGHRS, CDR2 YFSETQ. Trimming cost V 0 bases and J 1 base; bases outside gene matches: 4. Here the CDR3 reads CASSLASGSASYEQYF. CDR3 coding DNA: TGCGCCAGCAGCTTGGCTAGCGGGAGCGCTTCCTACGAGCAGTACTTC.